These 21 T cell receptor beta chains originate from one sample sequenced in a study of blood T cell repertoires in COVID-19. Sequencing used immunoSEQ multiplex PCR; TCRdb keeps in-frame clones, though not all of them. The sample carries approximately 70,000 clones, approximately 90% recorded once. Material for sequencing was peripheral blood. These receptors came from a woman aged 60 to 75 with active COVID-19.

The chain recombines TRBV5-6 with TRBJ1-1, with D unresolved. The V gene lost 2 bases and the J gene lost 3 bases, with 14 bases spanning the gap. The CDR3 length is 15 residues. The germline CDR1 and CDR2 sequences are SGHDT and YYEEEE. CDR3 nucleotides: TGTGCCAGCAGCTTCGATCGGTATCTCGACACTGAAGCTTTCTTT. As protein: CASSFDRYLDTEAFF.

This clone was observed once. The CDR3 sequence: CASRGQFSSNQPQHF. For the CDR3, the DNA is TGTGCCAGCAGAGGACAGTTTTCTAGCAATCAGCCCCAGCATTTT. The V call is TRBV5-7, the J call TRBJ1-5, with D tentatively TRBD1 (6 bases). TRBV5-7 is classed as an ORF, of uncertain function. The germline V and J ends were trimmed by 5 bases and 0 bases, with 12 bases remaining between them. This CDR3 region has 15 residues.

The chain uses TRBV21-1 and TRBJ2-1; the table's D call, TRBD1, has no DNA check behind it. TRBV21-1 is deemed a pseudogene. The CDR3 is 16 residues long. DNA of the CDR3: TGTGCCAGCAGCAAAGGCCCCGGACAGCGTTACAATGAGCAGTTCTTC. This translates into CASSKGPGQRYNEQFF.

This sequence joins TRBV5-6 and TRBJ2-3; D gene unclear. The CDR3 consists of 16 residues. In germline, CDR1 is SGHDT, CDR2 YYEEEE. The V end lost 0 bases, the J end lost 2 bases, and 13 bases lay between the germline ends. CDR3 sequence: CASSLGAISFTDTQYF. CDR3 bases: TGTGCCAGCAGCTTGGGGGCCATATCTTTCACAGATACGCAGTATTTT.

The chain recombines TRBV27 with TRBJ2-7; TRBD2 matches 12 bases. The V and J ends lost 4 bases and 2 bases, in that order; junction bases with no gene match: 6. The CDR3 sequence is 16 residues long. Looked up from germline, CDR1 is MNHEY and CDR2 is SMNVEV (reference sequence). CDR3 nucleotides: TGTGCCAGCAGTTCGCCCGGACTAGCGGGGACCTACGAGCAGTACTTC. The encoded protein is CASSSPGLAGTYEQYF.

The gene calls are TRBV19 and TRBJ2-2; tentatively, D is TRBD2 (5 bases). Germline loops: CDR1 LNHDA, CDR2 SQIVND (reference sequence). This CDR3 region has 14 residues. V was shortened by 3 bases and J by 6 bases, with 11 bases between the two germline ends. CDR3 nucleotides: TGTGCCAGTAGTATGTTCGGGAAACCCGGGGAGCTGTTTTTT. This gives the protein CASSMFGKPGELFF.

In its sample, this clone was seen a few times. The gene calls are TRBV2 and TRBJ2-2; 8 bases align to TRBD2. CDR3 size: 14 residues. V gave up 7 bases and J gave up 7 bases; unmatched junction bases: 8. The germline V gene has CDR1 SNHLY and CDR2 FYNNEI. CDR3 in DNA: TGTGCCAGCACGAAGGGGACTAGGGTCGGGGAGCTGTTTTTT. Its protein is CASTKGTRVGELFF. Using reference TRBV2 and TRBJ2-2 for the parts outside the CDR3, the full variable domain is EPEVTQTPSHQVTQMGQEVILRCVPISNHLYFYWYRQILGQKVEFLVSFYNNEISEKSEIFDDQFSVERPDGSNFTLKIRSTKLEDSAMYFCASTKGTRVGELFFGEGSRLTVL.

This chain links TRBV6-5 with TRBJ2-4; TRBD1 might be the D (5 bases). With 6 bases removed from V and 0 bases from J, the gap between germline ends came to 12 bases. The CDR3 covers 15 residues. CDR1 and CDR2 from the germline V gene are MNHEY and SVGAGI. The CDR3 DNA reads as TGTGCCAGCAGCCTCGGACAACTAGCCAAAAACATTCAGTACTTC. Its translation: CASSLGQLAKNIQYF.

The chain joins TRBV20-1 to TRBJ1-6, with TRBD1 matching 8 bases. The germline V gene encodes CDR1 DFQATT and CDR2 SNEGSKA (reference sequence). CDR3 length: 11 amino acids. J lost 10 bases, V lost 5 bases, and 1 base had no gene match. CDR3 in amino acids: CSAAGGSPLHF. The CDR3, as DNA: TGCAGTGCTGCAGGGGGCTCACCCCTCCACTTT.

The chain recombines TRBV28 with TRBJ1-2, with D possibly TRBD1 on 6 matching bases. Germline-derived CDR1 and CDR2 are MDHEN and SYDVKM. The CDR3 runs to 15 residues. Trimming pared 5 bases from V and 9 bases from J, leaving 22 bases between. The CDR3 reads CASSPGWGTSFRYTF. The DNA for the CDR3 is TGTGCCAGCAGTCCCGGTTGGGGGACAAGCTTTCGCTACACCTTC.

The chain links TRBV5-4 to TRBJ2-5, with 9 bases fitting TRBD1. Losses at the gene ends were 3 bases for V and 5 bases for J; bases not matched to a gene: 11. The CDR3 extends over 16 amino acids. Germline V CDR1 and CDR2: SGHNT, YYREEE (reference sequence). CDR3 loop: CASSSRSRDRDETQYF. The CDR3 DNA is TGTGCCAGCAGCTCACGCTCGAGGGACAGGGATGAGACCCAGTACTTC.

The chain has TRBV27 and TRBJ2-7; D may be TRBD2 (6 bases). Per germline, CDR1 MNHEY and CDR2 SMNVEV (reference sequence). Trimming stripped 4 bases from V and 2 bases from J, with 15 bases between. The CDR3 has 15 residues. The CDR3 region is CASSSNQRRAYEQYF. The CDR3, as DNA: TGTGCCAGCAGTTCCAATCAGCGGAGGGCCTACGAGCAGTACTTC.

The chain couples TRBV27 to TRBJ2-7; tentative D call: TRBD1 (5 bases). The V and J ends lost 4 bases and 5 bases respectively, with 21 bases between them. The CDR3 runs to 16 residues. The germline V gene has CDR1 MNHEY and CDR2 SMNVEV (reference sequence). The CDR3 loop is CASSSPGFTSVNEQYF. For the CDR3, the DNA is TGTGCCAGCAGTTCACCAGGGTTTACCTCGGTGAACGAGCAGTACTTC.

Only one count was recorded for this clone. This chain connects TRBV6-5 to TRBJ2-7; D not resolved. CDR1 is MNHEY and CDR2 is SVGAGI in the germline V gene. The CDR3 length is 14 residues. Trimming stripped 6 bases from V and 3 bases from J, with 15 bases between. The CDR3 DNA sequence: TGTGCCAGCAGACGCTTCCAGGAATACTACGAGCAGTACTTC. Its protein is CASRRFQEYYEQYF.

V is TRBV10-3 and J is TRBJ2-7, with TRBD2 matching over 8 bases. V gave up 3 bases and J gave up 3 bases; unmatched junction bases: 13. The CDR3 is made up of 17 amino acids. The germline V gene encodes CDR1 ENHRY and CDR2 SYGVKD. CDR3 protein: CAISEGIPGGALYEQYF. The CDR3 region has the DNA TGTGCCATCAGTGAAGGTATTCCGGGGGGGGCCCTCTACGAGCAGTACTTC.

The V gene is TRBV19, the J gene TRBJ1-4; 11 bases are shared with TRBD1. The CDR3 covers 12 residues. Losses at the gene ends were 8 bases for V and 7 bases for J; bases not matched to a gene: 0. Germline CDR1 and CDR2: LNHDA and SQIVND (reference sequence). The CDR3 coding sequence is TGTGCCAGTGGGACAGGGGGTGAAAAACTGTTTTTT. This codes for CASGTGGEKLFF.

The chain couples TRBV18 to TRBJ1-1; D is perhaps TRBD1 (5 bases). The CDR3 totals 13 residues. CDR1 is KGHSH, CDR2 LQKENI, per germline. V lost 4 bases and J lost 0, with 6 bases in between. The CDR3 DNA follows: TGTGCCAGCTCACAGGGGATGAACACTGAAGCTTTCTTT. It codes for CASSQGMNTEAFF.

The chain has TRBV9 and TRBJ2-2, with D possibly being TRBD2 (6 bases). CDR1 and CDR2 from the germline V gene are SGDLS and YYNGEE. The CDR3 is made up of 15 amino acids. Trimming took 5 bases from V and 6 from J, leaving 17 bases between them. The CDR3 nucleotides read TGTGCCAGCAGTCCGCAGAGGGGAGGACCCGGGGAGCTGTTTTTT. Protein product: CASSPQRGGPGELFF.

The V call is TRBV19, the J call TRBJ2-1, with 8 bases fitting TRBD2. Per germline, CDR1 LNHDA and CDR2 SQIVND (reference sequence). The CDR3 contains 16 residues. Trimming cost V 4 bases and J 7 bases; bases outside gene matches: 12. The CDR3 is CASSNPRAGVYNEQFF. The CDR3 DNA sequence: TGTGCCAGTAGTAACCCTCGAGCGGGAGTATATAATGAGCAGTTCTTC.

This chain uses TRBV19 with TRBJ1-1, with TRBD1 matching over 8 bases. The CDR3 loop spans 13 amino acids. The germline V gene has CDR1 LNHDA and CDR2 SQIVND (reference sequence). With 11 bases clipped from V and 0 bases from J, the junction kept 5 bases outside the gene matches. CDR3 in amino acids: CAAGTGMNTEAFF. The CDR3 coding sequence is TGTGCCGCAGGGACAGGAATGAACACTGAAGCTTTCTTT.

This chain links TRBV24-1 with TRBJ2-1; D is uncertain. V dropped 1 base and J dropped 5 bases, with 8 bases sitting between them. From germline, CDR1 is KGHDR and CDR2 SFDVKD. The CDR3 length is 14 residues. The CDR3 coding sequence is TGTGCCACCAGTGATTTCAGGCTCAACAATGAGCAGTTCTTC. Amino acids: CATSDFRLNNEQFF.